The entry below describes one T cell receptor beta chain. This sample stems from a study of blood T cell repertoires in COVID-19. The overall study: The cDNA or gDNA used as material had been derived from T cells, B-cell-depleted T cells, or PBMCs.

In the study's own analysis: Amplification of reference gene primers provided the estimated nucleated cell counts. TCRdb's table, derived via immunoSEQ multiplex PCR, lists solely in-frame clones and lacks some. The DNA gave D and trimming, while V, J and clone size come from that table. The data hold some 100,000 clones, with more than 75% observed a single time. The specimen sequenced was peripheral blood. This clonotype was obtained from a woman older than 75 with active COVID-19.

The CDR3 loop reads CAWNLSGAKNIQYF. CDR3 bases: TGTGCCTGGAACCTAAGCGGAGCCAAAAACATTCAGTACTTC. V gene TRBV30 combines with J gene TRBJ2-4, with D possibly matching TRBD2 (5 bases). This CDR3 contains 14 residues. The V gene lost 4 bases and the J gene lost 0 bases, with 10 bases spanning the gap. From germline, CDR1 is GTSNPN and CDR2 SVGIG (reference sequence).